Described below is a single T cell receptor beta chain sequence and its context. Its antigen remains undetermined. Base qualities are not at hand, and no much larger clone is one base apart. The CDR3 regions of human TCRbeta chains were analyzed by immunosequencing. Per the original workflow: TCRs in the repertoires were compared against a reference library of SARS-CoV-2-specific TCRs that had been generated with the MIRA antigen-specificity platform. Breadth was defined as the fraction of unique TCRs that were SARS-CoV-2-associated. Depth was defined as the fraction of total T cells that were SARS-CoV-2-associated. Each spike-specific TCR was assigned to its reactive spike region and to a CD4 or CD8 class using the MIRA data. Log10-transformed breadth and depth values were compared by one-way ANOVA with Sidak's multiple comparisons tests. TCRdb carries this immuneACCESS record with in-frame sequences only. Its versions omit some clonotypes, under half of them owing to an unresolved V gene in the studies checked, with the rest unexplained. The V and J calls and clone size come from that table; D and trimming were worked out from the DNA. Recorded for this sample are roughly 120,000 clones; 85% to 95% of them occurred a single time. The ten biggest clones cover 2.5% to 3.5% of the sample.

The time point label on this specimen signifies: baseline before first vaccination. Samples from vaccinated people were obtained from the UK trials COV001 and COV002, which included a single-blind randomized controlled phase 2/3 trial of AZD1222 (ChAdOx1 nCoV-19) in healthy adults. For TCRbeta chain sequencing, PBMC samples were collected from trial participants at day 0 and at day 28 after the second dose. The V end loses 4 bases and the J end loses 0 bases, and a stretch of 1 base separates them. From cysteine to phenylalanine, the CDR3 is 12 amino acids long. The retained sequence is limited to the CDR3, 36 bases, with the frame set at the first base. CDR1 and CDR2 (SNHLY, FYNNEI) derive from the germline V gene. The data belong to a study of T cell responses to AZD1222 COVID-19 vaccine (dated by TCRdb to about 2021). For the study in its entirety: AZD1222 recipients with second doses at about 4 weeks or about 12 weeks were pooled, because spike-specific TCR depth and breadth did not differ between schedules. TCR sequencing covered some 250 trial participants: 200 to 210 given two doses of AZD1222 and approximately 25 given two doses of MenACWY control vaccine. Trial participants were enrolled by age into 18-55, 56-69 and 70-plus year subgroups, with roughly 160, 29 and 62 TCR-sequenced participants respectively.

What the research found in general, with its limitations: In the small 56-69-year group, the increase in depth fell short of significance, most likely because of low power. After two AZD1222 doses, spike-specific TCR breadth and depth were significantly higher than at day 0 and than in MenACWY recipients. Participants were mostly white British, with more females than males. The authors suggested clonal diversity may have been underestimated. No day 14 peak-response samples were available, so repertoires were characterized only after the peak T cell response. Epitopes outside the regions mutated in the B.1.351 and B.1.1.7 variants were reportedly recognized by nearly half of the unique spike-specific TCRs. Only five to seven AZD1222 recipients were SARS-CoV-2 seropositive at baseline, limiting conclusions about previously exposed vaccinees. CD4 TCRs associated with the vaccine covered the entire spike protein, and the dominant responses were in regions 160-218 and 743-854.

The rearrangement combines TRBV2 with TRBJ1-5; there is no confident call for the D gene. The material sequenced was peripheral blood, taken on day 0 of AZD1222 vaccination. The receptor was isolated from an adult in good health. The CDR3 has the sequence CASSVSNQPQHF. The nucleotides are TGTGCCAGCAGTGTTAGCAATCAGCCCCAGCATTTT.